This TCR beta chain was captured by sequencing in a study of cytomegalovirus exposure and HLA in healthy donors. Study details: Ancestry clustering placed around four fifths of several hundred genotyped donors in the Caucasian-associated cluster. General study results and limits: TCR beta chains numbering some 160 were designated cytomegalovirus-associated.

As to this clone: Its antigen is not identified.

The donors (healthy individuals) were bone marrow donors. The PCR ran on 60 Vbeta and 13 Jbeta primers. Per the original data handling: A follow-up analysis tallied approximately 85 million unique TCR beta chains, roughly 11 million shared. Sequencing used immunoSEQ multiplex PCR; TCRdb keeps in-frame clones, though not all of them. For V, J and clone size, that table is used; D and trimming come from the DNA. This sample has over 150,000 clones, with around 67% found just once. Germline CDR1 MNHEY, CDR2 SMNVEV (reference sequence). The CDR3 runs to 14 residues. Trimming at V came to 5 bases and at J to 3 bases, leaving 4 bases not matched to a gene.

The sample was PBMCs. This chain uses TRBV27 with TRBJ2-7; 10 bases match TRBD2. The TCR comes from a woman aged 25 to 45 in good health and CMV-seropositive. The DNA for the CDR3 is TGTGCCAGCAGTCCTAGCGGGAGCTTCTACGAGCAGTACTTC. The encoded protein is CASSPSGSFYEQYF.